This T cell receptor beta chain is drawn from a study of blood T cell repertoires in COVID-19. V was clipped by 6 bases and J by 4 bases, with 9 bases between them. CDR1 and CDR2 from the germline V gene are MNHNY and SVGAGI (reference sequence). The CDR3 is 13 residues long. Sequenced by immunoSEQ multiplex PCR; TCRdb stores in-frame clones only, minus some. The sample includes around 70,000 clones, roughly 85% seen only once; the top ten take 5.1%. Sequencing was carried out using peripheral blood. The rearrangement joins TRBV6-6 to TRBJ2-2; D ambiguous. This sequence was found in a human donor in a cohort sampled during active COVID-19. CDR3 in amino acids: CASRGESTGELFF. The CDR3, as DNA: TGTGCCAGCAGAGGAGAATCCACCGGGGAGCTGTTTTTT.